This record concerns one TCR beta chain sequence. Clinical histories supplied by participants themselves formed the basis of cohort assignment. Sequenced by immunoSEQ multiplex PCR; TCRdb stores in-frame clones only, minus some. The table lists roughly 300,000 clones, 80% to 90% of them singletons, with 4% to 5% in the top ten. CDR3 length: 15 amino acids. Germline V lookup: CDR1 SGHRS, CDR2 YFSETQ. V was clipped by 4 bases and J by 2 bases; unmatched bases: 6. These data originate in a study of blood T cell repertoires in COVID-19. Study as a whole: COVID-19 samples collected from the United States, Italy and Spain covered acute and convalescent phases.

The chain has TRBV5-1 and TRBJ1-2, with TRBD1 matching over 9 bases. The sequenced sample was PBMCs or T cells enriched from blood (not recorded which). The clonotype comes from a man aged 30 to 45 who had recovered from COVID-19. The CDR3 sequence: CASSRTGDANYGYTF. CDR3 bases: TGCGCCAGCAGCAGGACAGGGGACGCAAACTATGGCTACACCTTC.